Listed below are T cell receptor beta chains from one sample, sequenced in a study of beta chain bispecific antibodies for T cell cancers. Antigens of these TCRs are unknown. TCRdb re-called the 5' RACE reads with MiXCR, one entry per CDR3 protein. The table shows about 20,000 distinct CDR3 sequences, with about 2.6% occurring only once. Sequences were obtained from healthy donor T cells cultured with leukemia cells. These receptors came from a human donor in good health. Some clones in this sample may be carry-over from other donors' samples. Both conserved end residues are part of each CDR3. Each record gives: clone size, D gene, V gene, J gene, CDR3 protein, CDR3 DNA. A D gene is named only where the DNA matches it firmly. Clone size is given for some rows only: seen once, a few or many times, or a class if the clone is expanded.

many,.,TRBV11-2,TRBJ2-3,CASSPTAIGVDTQYF,TGTGCCAGCAGCCCTACCGCGATCGGGGTAGATACGCAGTATTTT
many,TRBD1,TRBV27,TRBJ1-1,CASSPTGGGNTEAFF,TGTGCCAGCAGTCCAACAGGGGGGGGGAACACTGAAGCTTTCTTT
few,.,TRBV19,TRBJ2-1,CASSIGGLHEQFF,TGTGCCAGTAGTATAGGAGGACTTCATGAGCAGTTCTTC
many,.,TRBV5-5,TRBJ2-3,CASSLWWGTDTQYF,TGTGCCAGCAGCTTGTGGTGGGGCACAGATACGCAGTATTTT
few,TRBD1,TRBV27,TRBJ2-2,CARRTGANTGELFF,TGTGCCAGAAGGACAGGGGCGAACACCGGGGAGCTGTTTTTT
few,.,TRBV27,TRBJ1-2,CASGIGGANYGYTF,TGTGCCAGTGGAATTGGGGGGGCTAACTATGGCTACACCTTC
.,TRBD2,TRBV7-2,TRBJ2-1,CASSTTGTSGGNYNEQFF,TGTGCCAGCAGCACGACCGGGACTAGCGGGGGGAACTACAATGAGCAGTTCTTC
few,TRBD2,TRBV27,TRBJ2-3,CASSLLVASGARDTQYF,TGTGCCAGCAGTTTGTTAGTGGCTAGCGGGGCCCGGGATACGCAGTATTTT
many,.,TRBV20-1,TRBJ2-1,CSAPNFAYNEQFF,TGCAGTGCCCCGAACTTTGCCTACAATGAGCAGTTCTTC
many,TRBD1,TRBV12-3/TRBV12-4,TRBJ1-2,CASSSTDRGGYTF,TGTGCCAGCAGTTCTACGGACAGGGGAGGCTACACCTTC
few,.,TRBV7-9,TRBJ2-3,CASSFRGGLNTQYF,TGTGCCAGCAGTTTTAGGGGGGGCCTGAATACGCAGTATTTT
many,TRBD2,TRBV20-1,TRBJ2-5,CSAPGTSGGLMGETQYF,TGCAGTGCTCCCGGGACTAGCGGGGGGCTGATGGGGGAGACCCAGTACTTC
many,.,TRBV4-2,TRBJ2-3,CASSPRTGTSLKDTQYF,TGTGCCAGCAGCCCGCGAACCGGGACATCTCTGAAAGATACGCAGTATTTT
medium-sized,TRBD1,TRBV7-6,TRBJ2-7,CASSRWTGSVEQYF,TGTGCCAGCAGCCGCTGGACAGGGTCGGTCGAGCAGTACTTC
many,.,TRBV29-1,TRBJ2-5,CSVPTAGETQYF,TGCAGCGTTCCAACAGCAGGAGAGACCCAGTACTTC
many,TRBD1,TRBV5-1,TRBJ2-1,CASSLDGRGNNEQFF,TGCGCCAGCAGCTTGGATGGCAGGGGGAACAATGAGCAGTTCTTC
many,.,TRBV18,TRBJ1-2,CASSNRAGDGYTF,TGTGCCAGCTCAAACAGGGCGGGAGACGGCTACACCTTC
many,TRBD1,TRBV10-3,TRBJ2-7,CAISTGERHEQYF,TGTGCCATCAGTACAGGGGAGCGACACGAGCAGTACTTC
many,TRBD2,TRBV7-9,TRBJ2-1,CASSSGGPNNEQFF,TGTGCCAGCAGCTCGGGGGGGCCGAACAATGAGCAGTTCTTC
many,.,TRBV6-6,TRBJ2-3,CASSYSNWWQVDFSTDTQYF,TGTGCCAGCAGTTACTCGAATTGGTGGCAGGTCGACTTCAGCACAGATACGCAGTATTTT
many,.,TRBV20-1,TRBJ1-1,CSVNQGFVNTEAFF,TGCAGTGTTAATCAGGGATTTGTGAACACTGAAGCTTTCTTT
many,TRBD1,TRBV9,TRBJ1-2,CASSGPGQGNYGYTF,TGTGCCAGCAGCGGGCCCGGACAGGGGAACTATGGCTACACCTTC
many,.,TRBV28,TRBJ1-5,CSSSPPEDNQPQHF,TGTTCCAGCAGCCCCCCAGAAGACAATCAGCCCCAGCATTTT
many,.,TRBV28,TRBJ1-5,CASRQNNQPQHF,TGTGCCAGCAGGCAAAACAATCAGCCCCAGCATTTT
many,TRBD1,TRBV20-1,TRBJ2-5,CSARGQGDRETQYF,TGCAGTGCTAGGGGTCAGGGGGACCGAGAGACCCAGTACTTC
many,TRBD1,TRBV29-1,TRBJ2-7,CSVGDSTYEQYF,TGCAGCGTTGGGGACAGCACCTACGAGCAGTACTTC
many,TRBD2,TRBV5-1,TRBJ2-1,CASSSQGGGANEQFF,TGCGCCAGCAGCTCCCAGGGCGGGGGGGCGAATGAGCAGTTCTTC
many,TRBD1,TRBV29-1,TRBJ2-3,CSVGGRGYADTQYF,TGCAGCGTTGGGGGCAGGGGGTACGCAGATACGCAGTATTTT
many,.,TRBV11-2,TRBJ2-1,CASSSPTNTSSYNEQFF,TGTGCCAGCAGCTCTCCAACCAATACAAGCTCCTACAATGAGCAGTTCTTC
many,.,TRBV20-1,TRBJ2-1,CSARKQGYYNEQFF,TGCAGTGCTAGGAAGCAGGGCTACTACAATGAGCAGTTCTTC
many,.,TRBV2,TRBJ2-7,CASSEAVFSYEQYF,TGTGCCAGCAGTGAGGCGGTTTTCTCCTACGAGCAGTACTTC
many,.,TRBV20-1,TRBJ2-7,CSAEGGTQFYEQYF,TGCAGTGCTGAAGGGGGGACTCAGTTCTACGAGCAGTACTTC
.,.,TRBV7-8,TRBJ2-3,CASSLGDSTDTQYF,TGTGCCAGCAGCTTAGGGGACAGCACAGATACGCAGTATTTT
many,.,TRBV7-6,TRBJ2-2,CASSLSNTGELFF,TGTGCCAGCAGCCTGTCGAACACCGGGGAGCTGTTTTTT
many,.,TRBV3-1,TRBJ2-3,CASSHWVSGGTDTQYF,TGTGCCAGCAGCCACTGGGTGAGCGGTGGCACAGATACGCAGTATTTT
.,TRBD1,TRBV6-5,TRBJ2-3,CASSPDRGTDTQYF,TGTGCCAGCAGCCCGGACAGGGGGACAGACACGCAGTATTTT
many,.,TRBV5-4,TRBJ1-2,CASSLFLPEGGYTF,TGTGCCAGCAGCTTGTTTCTTCCGGAGGGAGGCTACACCTTC
many,.,TRBV7-8,TRBJ1-2,CASGDGRGANYGYTF,TGTGCCAGCGGTGACGGACGAGGTGCTAACTATGGCTACACCTTC
many,.,TRBV6-1,TRBJ2-7,CASSEISASYEQYF,TGTGCCAGCAGTGAAATATCAGCCTCCTACGAGCAGTACTTC
many,TRBD2,TRBV27,TRBJ2-1,CASSGSGGWNNEQFF,TGTGCCAGCAGTGGTAGCGGGGGGTGGAACAATGAGCAGTTCTTC
many,.,TRBV2,TRBJ2-1,CASRQDAFF,TGTGCCAGCCGGCAGGACGCCTTCTTC
many,.,TRBV20-1,TRBJ1-2,CSASLQTYGYTF,TGCAGTGCATCCTTACAGACCTATGGCTACACCTTC
many,.,TRBV27,TRBJ2-7,CASSPGRAYEQYF,TGTGCCAGCAGTCCCGGCAGGGCCTACGAGCAGTACTTC
few,TRBD2,TRBV7-9,TRBJ2-1,CASSFWGLADNEQFF,TGTGCCAGCAGCTTTTGGGGACTAGCGGACAATGAGCAGTTCTTC
.,.,TRBV19,TRBJ1-1,CASSIVATRNTEAFF,TGTGCCAGTAGTATAGTTGCGACACGGAACACTGAAGCTTTCTTT
many,.,TRBV3-1,TRBJ2-2,CATLGGTGELFF,TGTGCCACCCTAGGGGGAACCGGGGAGCTGTTTTTT
many,TRBD2,TRBV14,TRBJ2-1,CASSHSRQNRRAGRSSYNEQFF,TGTGCCAGCAGCCATTCGAGGCAAAATAGGAGAGCGGGGAGGAGCTCCTACAATGAGCAGTTCTTC
many,.,TRBV10-3,TRBJ2-5,CAISDGQNQETQYF,TGTGCCATCAGTGACGGGCAGAACCAAGAGACCCAGTACTTC
many,.,TRBV28,TRBJ1-5,CASSFNRGLGQPQHF,TGTGCCAGCAGTTTCAACCGGGGGCTTGGCCAGCCCCAGCATTTT
.,.,TRBV20-1,TRBJ2-7,CSATTGSSYEQYF,TGCAGTGCTACGACAGGATCATCCTACGAGCAGTACTTC
many,TRBD2,TRBV11-2,TRBJ2-3,CASRPTTSGPTDTQYF,TGTGCCAGCAGGCCAACAACTAGCGGACCCACAGATACGCAGTATTTT
many,.,TRBV27,TRBJ1-1,CASSYTVDTEAFF,TGTGCCAGCAGTTATACAGTGGACACTGAAGCTTTCTTT